This entry is about one T cell receptor (beta chain). Its antigen is still unknown. Built from TCR beta cDNA, the libraries had unique molecular identifiers in them. TCRdb re-derived calls from the PCR reads in MiXCR, one entry per CDR3 protein. The sample gives hundreds of thousands of distinct CDR3 sequences, roughly 45% of which show up once; 12% is in the top ten. This specimen comes from a study of post-analysis software for immune sequencing data. Study conclusions and caveats: Among four to six TRBV segments more frequent in patients than controls were TRBV5-6, TRBV5-1 and TRBV20-1.

V lost 7 bases to trimming and J lost 4 bases, with 16 bases between them. CDR3 length: 14 amino acids. The V gene is TRBV12-3 or TRBV12-4, the J gene TRBJ2-5; TRBD1 might be the D (7 bases). Sequenced: blood. The TCR comes from a girl aged 10-17 years with multiple sclerosis. Written as DNA, the CDR3 is TGTGCCAGCAACCTCAGGGGGGCGGGAGAGACCCAGTACTTC. It translates to CASNLRGAGETQYF.